This TCR beta chain appears in the sequencing data of a study of monozygotic twins with inflammatory bowel disease. TCRdb reanalyzed the 5' RACE reads, giving one entry per CDR3 protein sequence and no DNA. The sample shows fewer than 200,000 distinct CDR3 sequences, and approximately 3% sits with its ten largest clones. CDR3 length equals 13 residues. Germline-derived CDR1 and CDR2 are SQVTM and ANQGSEA. The sequenced sample consisted of blood. The chain joins TRBV29-1 to TRBJ2-5; TCRdb's assignment of TRBD1 cannot be checked, as there is no DNA. This TCR derives from a human donor with ulcerative colitis or Crohn's disease, or a healthy co-twin of an affected twin (not recorded which). The CDR3 spells CSVVGGPGETQYF.